These 6 T cell receptor beta chains were all obtained from the same sample, sequenced in a study of T cell clonality in common variable immunodeficiency. Profiled with immunoSEQ multiplex PCR; TCRdb holds only in-frame clones, not every one. This sample carries 30,000 to 40,000 clones, none of them present only once. The sequencing input was peripheral blood mononuclear cells. The receptors here all came from a person between 18 and 75 years old in good health.

This clone was picked up many times. The sequenced fragment ends 3 residues before the CDR3 boundary, so the rest is inferred from the germline J gene. The J gene is TRBJ1-1, the V gene TRBV6-1; a possible D gene is TRBD1 (6 bases). This CDR3 spans 17 amino acids. Germline V gives CDR1 MNHNS, CDR2 SASEGT. V shed 0 bases and J shed 0 bases, with 14 bases lying between them. Incomplete CDR3 DNA: TGTGCCAGCAGTGAAGCGCTCATGACAGGAATGAACACTGAA. Translated, it gives CASSEALMTGMNTE. Given in full, the CDR3 is CASSEALMTGMNTEAFF.

In this sample, this clone turned up many times. The read gets to within 3 residues of the CDR3 end, and the germline J gene fills in the rest. The gene calls are TRBV11-2 and TRBJ2-7; D is unclear. Germline V gene sequence: CDR1 SGHAT, CDR2 FQNNGV. This CDR3 is 11 amino acids long. V lost 3 bases and J lost 5, with 5 bases in between. The CDR3 bases that were read are TGTGCCAGCAGCTTGTATGACGAG. It specifies CASSLYDE. The entire CDR3 is CASSLYDEQYF.

This clone was counted many times. The sequence runs out 3 residues before the end of the CDR3; the remainder is reconstructed from the germline J gene. The V gene is TRBV4-1, the J gene TRBJ2-2, with D possibly matching TRBD2 (5 bases). The CDR3 loop spans 14 amino acids. Germline values: CDR1 MGHRA, CDR2 YSYEKL. The V end was cut by 1 base, the J end by 6 bases, with 9 bases between. The CDR3 loop reads CASSQALGSGELFF. CDR3 bases read: TGCGCCAGCAGCCAAGCACTAGGGTCCGGGGAG.

The table lists this clone with many counts. The CDR3 extends 3 residues past the end of the read, so its final part is completed from the germline J gene. The chain employs TRBV7-8 and TRBJ2-6; D remains unclear. This CDR3 region has 15 residues. CDR1 is SGHVS and CDR2 is FQNEAQ in the germline V gene. V was clipped by 1 base and J by 4 bases, with 8 bases between them. The CDR3 is CASSLVGNGANVLTF. The sequenced part of the CDR3 DNA is TGTGCCAGCAGCTTAGTGGGCAACGGGGCCAACGTC.

This clone was picked up a small number of times. The CDR3 is cut off 3 residues early in the read; its end comes from the germline J gene. The genes are TRBV29-1 and TRBJ2-5; 7 bases are a match to TRBD1. This CDR3 contains 13 residues. The germline gives CDR1 SQVTM, CDR2 ANQGSEA. Losses at the gene ends were 2 bases for V and 7 bases for J; bases not matched to a gene: 7. The CDR3 DNA, read in part, is TGCAGCGTTGAAACGGGACAGTCACGGACC. It is translated as CSVETGQSRT. The entire CDR3 protein reads CSVETGQSRTQYF.

This clone has ten or more counts. The sequenced fragment ends 3 residues before the CDR3 boundary, so the rest is inferred from the germline J gene. The genes are TRBV30 and TRBJ2-3; tentative D call: TRBD2 (6 bases). This CDR3 region has 18 residues. The germline CDR1 and CDR2 sequences are GTSNPN and SVGIG (reference sequence). V lost 1 base and J lost 2, with 22 bases in between. Partial CDR3 DNA: TGTGCCTGGAGTGGGCTAGCGCCCAAGTTAGGATCCACAGATACG. Translation: CAWSGLAPKLGSTDT. The full CDR3 reads CAWSGLAPKLGSTDTQYF.